One sample yielded the 4 T cell receptor beta chains listed below, sequenced in a study of shared clonotypes between healthy human individuals. Positively selected for CCR7, the CD45RO-negative cells used as naive CD8 cells excluded terminally differentiated effector memory CD45RA+ cells. Measured with immunoSEQ multiplex PCR; TCRdb has only the in-frame clones, and not every one. The sample has over 2,000,000 clones, roughly 93% seen once. Sequenced sample: naive CD8+ T cells from PBMCs. The receptors here all came from a man aged 18 to 29 in good health. Some clones in this sample may be carry-over from other donors' samples.

V gene TRBV27 combines with J gene TRBJ1-1; perhaps TRBD1 as D (5 bases). This CDR3 is 13 amino acids long. Germline CDR1 MNHEY, CDR2 SMNVEV (reference sequence). V was clipped by 10 bases and J by 3 bases, with 15 bases between them. CDR3 region: CATKSLGHTEAFF. CDR3 DNA sequence: TGTGCCACCAAATCCTTGGGGCACACTGAAGCTTTCTTT.

The chain is built from TRBV27 and TRBJ1-1; D possibly corresponds to TRBD1 (6 bases). V was pared by 7 bases and J by 2 bases, with 17 bases between. The V gene's germline CDR1 is MNHEY and CDR2 SMNVEV (reference sequence). The CDR3 totals 15 residues. CDR3 sequence reads: CASTLFGGGNTEAFF. In DNA form, the CDR3 reads TGTGCCAGCACCCTTTTTGGGGGGGGCAACACTGAAGCTTTCTTT.

Here the CDR3 reads CASSQGGTEAFF. The CDR3 nucleotides read TGTGCCAGCAGTCAAGGGGGGACTGAAGCTTTCTTT. The chain has TRBV7-9 and TRBJ1-1, with D possibly being TRBD1 (6 bases). Between the trimmed V and J ends, which lost 6 bases and 5 bases, there was a span of 10 bases. The V gene's germline CDR1 is SEHNR and CDR2 FQNEAQ (reference sequence). The length of the CDR3 is 12 residues.

The gene calls are TRBV5-6 and TRBJ1-3; possible D gene TRBD1, 5 bases. CDR1 and CDR2 (germline): SGHDT, YYEEEE. V gave up 2 bases and J gave up 0 bases, with 9 bases separating them. The length of the CDR3 is 15 residues. The CDR3 sequence is CASSLGTRSGNTIYF. The CDR3 DNA follows: TGTGCCAGCAGCTTAGGGACCCGCTCTGGAAACACCATATATTTT.